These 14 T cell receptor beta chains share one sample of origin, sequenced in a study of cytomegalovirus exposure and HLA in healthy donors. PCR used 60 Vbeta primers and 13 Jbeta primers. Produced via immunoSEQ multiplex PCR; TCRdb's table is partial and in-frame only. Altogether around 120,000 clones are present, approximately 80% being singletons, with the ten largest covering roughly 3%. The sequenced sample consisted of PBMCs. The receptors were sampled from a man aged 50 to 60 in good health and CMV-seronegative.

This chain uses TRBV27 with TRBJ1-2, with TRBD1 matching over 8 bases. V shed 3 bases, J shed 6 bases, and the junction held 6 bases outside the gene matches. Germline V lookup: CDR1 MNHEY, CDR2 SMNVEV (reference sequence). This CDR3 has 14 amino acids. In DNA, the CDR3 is TGTGCCAGCAGTTTGGGGTCGACAGGGGATGGCTACACCTTC. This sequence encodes CASSLGSTGDGYTF.

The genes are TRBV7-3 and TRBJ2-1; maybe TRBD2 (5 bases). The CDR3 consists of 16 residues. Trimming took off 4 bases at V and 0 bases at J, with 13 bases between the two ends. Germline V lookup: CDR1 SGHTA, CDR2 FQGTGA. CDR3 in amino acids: CASSSGSASSYNEQFF. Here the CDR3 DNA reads TGTGCCAGCAGCTCTGGTAGCGCCTCCTCCTACAATGAGCAGTTCTTC.

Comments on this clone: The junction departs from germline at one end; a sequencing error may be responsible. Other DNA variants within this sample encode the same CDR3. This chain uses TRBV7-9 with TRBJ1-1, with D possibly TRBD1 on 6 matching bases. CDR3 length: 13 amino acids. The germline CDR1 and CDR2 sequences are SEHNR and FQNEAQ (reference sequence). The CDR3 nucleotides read TGTGCCAGCAGCTTCGTAGGGGACACTGAGGCTTTCTTT. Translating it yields CASSFVGDTEAFF.

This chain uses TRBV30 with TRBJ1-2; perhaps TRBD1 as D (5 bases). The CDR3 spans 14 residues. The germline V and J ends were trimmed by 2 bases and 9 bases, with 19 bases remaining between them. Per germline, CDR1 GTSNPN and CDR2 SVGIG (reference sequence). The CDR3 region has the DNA TGTGCCTGGAGTACGTTTGGGCAGGGATACAGCTACACCTTC. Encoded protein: CAWSTFGQGYSYTF.

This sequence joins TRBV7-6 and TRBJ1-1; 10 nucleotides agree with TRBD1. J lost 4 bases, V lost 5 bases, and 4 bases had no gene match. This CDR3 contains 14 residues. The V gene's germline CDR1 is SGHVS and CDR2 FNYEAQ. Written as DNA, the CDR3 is TGTGCCAGCAGCAAGAGACAGGGGGCCACTGAAGCTTTCTTT. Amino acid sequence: CASSKRQGATEAFF.

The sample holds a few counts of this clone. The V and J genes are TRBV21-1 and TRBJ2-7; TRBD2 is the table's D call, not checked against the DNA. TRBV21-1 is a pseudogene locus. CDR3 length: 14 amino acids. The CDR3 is CASSKGGVRWQQYF. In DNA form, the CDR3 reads TGTGCCAGCAGCAAGGGAGGGGTCCGATGGCAGCAGTACTTC.

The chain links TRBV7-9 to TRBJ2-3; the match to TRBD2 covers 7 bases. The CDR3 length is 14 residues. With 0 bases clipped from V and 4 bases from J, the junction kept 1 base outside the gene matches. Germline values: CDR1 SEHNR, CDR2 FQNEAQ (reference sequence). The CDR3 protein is CASSLAGRADTQYF. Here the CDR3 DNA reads TGTGCCAGCAGCTTAGCGGGGAGGGCAGATACGCAGTATTTT. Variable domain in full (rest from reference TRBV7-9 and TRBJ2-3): DTGVSQNPRHKITKRGQNVTFRCDPISEHNRLYWYRQTLGQGPEFLTYFQNEAQLEKSRLLSDRFSAERPKGSFSTLEIQRTEQGDSAMYLCASSLAGRADTQYFGPGTRLTVL.

The CDR3 DNA sequence: TGTGCCAGCAGTTACTCCGTACGGGCTGAAGCTTTCTTT. It specifies CASSYSVRAEAFF. V usage is TRBV6-5 and J usage is TRBJ1-1; D not resolved. Deletions cut 0 bases from V and 6 bases from J, with 8 bases between. Germline V gene sequence: CDR1 MNHEY, CDR2 SVGAGI. The CDR3 contains 13 residues.

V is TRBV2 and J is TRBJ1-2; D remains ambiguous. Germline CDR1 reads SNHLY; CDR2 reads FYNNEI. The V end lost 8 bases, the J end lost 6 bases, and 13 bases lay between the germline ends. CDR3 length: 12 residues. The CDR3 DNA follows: TGTGCCAGCTCACGGGTGGAGGATGGCTACACCTTC. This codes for CASSRVEDGYTF.

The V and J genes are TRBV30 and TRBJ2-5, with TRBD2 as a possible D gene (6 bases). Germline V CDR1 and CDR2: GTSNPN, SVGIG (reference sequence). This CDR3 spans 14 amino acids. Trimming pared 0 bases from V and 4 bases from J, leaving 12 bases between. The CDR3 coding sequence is TGTGCCTGGAGTGTCGAGGGAGGAGGAGAGACCCAGTACTTC. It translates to CAWSVEGGGETQYF. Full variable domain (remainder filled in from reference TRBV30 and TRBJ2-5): SQTIHQWPATLVQPVGSPLSLECTVEGTSNPNLYWYRQAAGRGLQLLFYSVGIGQISSEVPQNLSASRPQDRQFILSSKKLLLSDSGFYLCAWSVEGGGETQYFGPGTRLLVL.

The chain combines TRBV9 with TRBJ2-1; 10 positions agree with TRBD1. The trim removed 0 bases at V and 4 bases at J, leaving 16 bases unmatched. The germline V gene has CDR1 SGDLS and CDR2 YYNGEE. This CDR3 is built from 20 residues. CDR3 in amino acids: CASSVGQGASPGAPYNEQFF. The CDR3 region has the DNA TGTGCCAGCAGCGTAGGACAGGGGGCATCCCCAGGGGCCCCTTACAATGAGCAGTTCTTC.

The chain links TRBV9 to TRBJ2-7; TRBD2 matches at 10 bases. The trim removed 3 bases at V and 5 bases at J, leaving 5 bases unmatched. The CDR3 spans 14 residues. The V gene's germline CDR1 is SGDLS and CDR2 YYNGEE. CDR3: CASSASGGADEQYF. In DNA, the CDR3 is TGTGCCAGCAGCGCGAGCGGGGGGGCGGACGAGCAGTACTTC.

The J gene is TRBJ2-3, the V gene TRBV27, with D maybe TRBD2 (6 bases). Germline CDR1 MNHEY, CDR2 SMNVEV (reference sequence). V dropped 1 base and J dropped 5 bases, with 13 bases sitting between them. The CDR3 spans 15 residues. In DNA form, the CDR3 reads TGTGCCAGCAGTTTATGGGGCGGGGCCGGAGATACGCAGTATTTT. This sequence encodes CASSLWGGAGDTQYF.

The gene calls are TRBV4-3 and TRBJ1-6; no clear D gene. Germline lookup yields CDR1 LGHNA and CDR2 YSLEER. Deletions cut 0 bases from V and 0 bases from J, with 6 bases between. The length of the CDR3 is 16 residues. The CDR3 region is CASSQEAHSYNSPLHF. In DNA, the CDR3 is TGCGCCAGCAGCCAAGAGGCACACTCCTATAATTCACCCCTCCACTTT.